The rows below give T cell receptor beta chains drawn from one sample of a study of T cells in Graves' hyperthyroidism and ophthalmopathy. TCRdb re-called the multiplex PCR reads through MiXCR, storing one row per CDR3 protein. The table has 300,000 to 400,000 distinct CDR3 sequences, approximately 17% seen once. The sequenced sample consisted of blood. The receptors were sampled from a man aged 18 to 30 with Graves' ophthalmopathy. The CDR3 runs from the conserved cysteine through the conserved F or W. D genes are given only for firm matches. Size is stated for part of the rows, as once, few or many counts, or as a class when the clone is expanded.

clone size | J gene | D gene | CDR3 length | V gene | CDR3 DNA | CDR3 protein
many | TRBJ2-3 | NA | 15 | TRBV2 | TGTGCCAGCAGTGAAGTCTTGCCTAGCACAGATACGCAGTATTTT | CASSEVLPSTDTQYF
few | TRBJ1-6 | NA | 12 | TRBV2 | TGTGCCAGCACTCCCGAAGCGTCACCCCTCCACTTT | CASTPEASPLHF
many | TRBJ1-5 | TRBD1 | 15 | TRBV5-1 | TGCGCCAGCAGCTTGGCGGGACAGGTGGAGCAGCCCCAGCATTTT | CASSLAGQVEQPQHF
many | TRBJ2-1 | TRBD1 | 13 | TRBV2 | TGTGCCAGCAGTGAAGCGACAGGGCCTGAGCAGTTCTTC | CASSEATGPEQFF
NA | TRBJ2-3 | TRBD1 | 14 | TRBV5-1 | TGCGCCAGCAGTTCAGGACAGGACCCAGATACGCAGTATTTT | CASSSGQDPDTQYF
NA | TRBJ1-6 | NA | 12 | TRBV10-3 | TGTGCCATCAGTGAGGTGTCTTCACCCCTCCACTTT | CAISEVSSPLHF
NA | TRBJ1-2 | NA | 15 | TRBV4-1 | TGCGCCAGCAGCCAAGATGATCAGGAAAACTATGGCTACACCTTC | CASSQDDQENYGYTF
many | TRBJ2-7 | NA | 14 | TRBV19 | TGTGCCAGTAGTCTCCTGGTGAACTCCTACGAGCAGTACTTC | CASSLLVNSYEQYF
once | TRBJ2-4 | NA | 15 | TRBV3-1 | TGTGCCAGCAGCTTCGAGGGGGGAGCCAAAAACATTCAGTACTTC | CASSFEGGAKNIQYF
few | TRBJ1-4 | NA | 16 | TRBV6-1 | TGTGCCAGCAGTTCCCGGGACGGTGCAACTAATGAAAAACTGTTTTTT | CASSSRDGATNEKLFF
once | TRBJ2-7 | NA | 17 | TRBV18 | TGTGCCAGCTCCCTCGGGTTGATGGGGGCAAGGCCCTACGAGCAGTACTTC | CASSLGLMGARPYEQYF
few | TRBJ2-7 | NA | 13 | TRBV5-6 | TGTGCCAGCAGCTTGTGGAGCACCTACGAGCAGTACTTC | CASSLWSTYEQYF
NA | TRBJ2-2 | TRBD1 | 18 | TRBV24-1 | TGTGCCACCAGTGATTTGAAAGGGGGACAGGGGGCTTTCGGGGAGCTGTTTTTT | CATSDLKGGQGAFGELFF
many | TRBJ2-7 | NA | 15 | TRBV2 | TGTGCCAGCAGTGAGCAGAAAGTTCGCTCCTACGAGCAGTACTTC | CASSEQKVRSYEQYF
many | TRBJ1-2 | NA | 14 | TRBV12-3/TRBV12-4 | TGTGCCAGCAGCTCACAGGGAAATAACTATGGCTACACCTTC | CASSSQGNNYGYTF
many | TRBJ2-5 | TRBD1 | 14 | TRBV3-1 | TGTGCCAGCAGCCAAGATCTGACAGGGGAGACCCAGTACTTC | CASSQDLTGETQYF
many | TRBJ2-3 | TRBD2 | 19 | TRBV7-6 | TGTGCCAGCAGCTTGGACCTCGGGACTAGCGGGGGGGCCACAGATACGCAGTATTTT | CASSLDLGTSGGATDTQYF
many | TRBJ2-3 | NA | 15 | TRBV11-3 | TGTGCCAGCAGCAGCGAGGGGCGTAGCACAGATACGCAGTATTTT | CASSSEGRSTDTQYF
many | TRBJ1-1 | NA | 15 | TRBV27 | TGTGCCAGCAGTCCCAGCAACAGGGAGAACACTGAAGCTTTCTTT | CASSPSNRENTEAFF
NA | TRBJ2-3 | NA | 15 | TRBV28 | TGTGCCAGCAGTTCCCTCATAACCGCGGCAGATACGCAGTATTTT | CASSSLITAADTQYF
many | TRBJ1-2 | NA | 16 | TRBV20-1 | TGCAGTGCTAGAGATCGCCACTGGGCAGGAAACTATGGCTACACCTTC | CSARDRHWAGNYGYTF
many | TRBJ1-1 | NA | 17 | TRBV12-5 | TGTGCTAGTGGTTTGTTTCGGGCCCGGGACATTCACACTGAAGCTTTCTTT | CASGLFRARDIHTEAFF
many | TRBJ1-2 | NA | 13 | TRBV5-6 | TGTGCCAGCAGCCCGAGTGACCTCTATGGCTACACCTTC | CASSPSDLYGYTF
many | TRBJ2-5 | NA | 14 | TRBV20-1 | TGCAGTGCTCCCCTCGGGGGGCCTCAAGAGACCCAGTACTTC | CSAPLGGPQETQYF
many | TRBJ1-1 | NA | 14 | TRBV7-8 | TGTGCCAGCAGCTTAGTATTTCAGAACACTGAAGCTTTCTTT | CASSLVFQNTEAFF
few | TRBJ2-7 | NA | 12 | TRBV7-9 | TGTGCCAGCAGCTTGGAGAGGGACGAGCAGTACTTC | CASSLERDEQYF
many | TRBJ2-7 | NA | 15 | TRBV7-7 | TGTGCTAGCAGCTTAGATGGCGGCACCGGGAACGAGCAGTACTTC | CASSLDGGTGNEQYF
NA | TRBJ2-3 | NA | 14 | TRBV6-4 | TGTGCCAGCAGCGGGGGCACTAGCCCAGATACGCAGTATTTT | CASSGGTSPDTQYF
many | TRBJ2-1 | TRBD2 | 15 | TRBV7-2 | TGTGCCAGCAGCTTAGGTAGCGGGGGGATGGGTGAGCAGTTCTTC | CASSLGSGGMGEQFF
NA | TRBJ1-3 | NA | 15 | TRBV6-1 | TGTGCCAGCAGTCAAAACCGGGGTGGGGGAAACACCATATATTTT | CASSQNRGGGNTIYF
many | TRBJ2-3 | NA | 15 | TRBV5-1 | TGCGCCAGCAGCTTGGAGGAGGGGGGCATAGATACGCAGTATTTT | CASSLEEGGIDTQYF
NA | TRBJ1-1 | NA | 17 | TRBV27 | TGTGCCAGCAGCTCCCCCTCCCGTAGGGGGGTAAACACTGAAGCTTTCTTT | CASSSPSRRGVNTEAFF
many | TRBJ1-1 | NA | 14 | TRBV11-2 | TGTGCCAGCAGCTTGACAGAGATGAACACTGAAGCTTTCTTT | CASSLTEMNTEAFF
NA | TRBJ2-5 | TRBD2 | 17 | TRBV20-1 | TGCAGTGCCCAAGGGGCTGTGGCTAGCGGGGCGTGGGAGACCCAGTACTTC | CSAQGAVASGAWETQYF
many | TRBJ1-4 | NA | 15 | TRBV20-1 | TGCAGTGCTAGAGACACCTTGGCAACTAATGAAAAACTGTTTTTT | CSARDTLATNEKLFF
NA | TRBJ1-1 | NA | 13 | TRBV19 | TGTGCCAGTAGTATGGTGAGGGGAACTGAAGCTTTCTTT | CASSMVRGTEAFF
NA | TRBJ2-1 | NA | 17 | TRBV7-9 | TGTGCCAGCAGCCCGAGTAGGGGCGGGGGCGGCCACAATGAGCAGTTCTTC | CASSPSRGGGGHNEQFF
many | TRBJ2-2 | NA | 17 | TRBV2 | TGTGCCAGCAGTGAAGGTTTGTGGGGTCAGAACACCGGGGAGCTGTTTTTT | CASSEGLWGQNTGELFF
many | TRBJ2-5 | NA | 12 | TRBV6-1 | TGTGCCAGCAGTGAAGATGGTGAGACCCAGTACTTC | CASSEDGETQYF
many | TRBJ1-1 | TRBD1 | 17 | TRBV24-1 | TGTGCCACCAGTAAAGCCGGGACAGGGGGATCGAACACTGAAGCTTTCTTT | CATSKAGTGGSNTEAFF
many | TRBJ1-2 | TRBD1 | 15 | TRBV10-3 | TGTGCCATCAGTGAGTCGATCGGGACAGGGGATGGCTACACCTTC | CAISESIGTGDGYTF
few | TRBJ2-7 | NA | 15 | TRBV24-1 | TGTGCCACCAGTGACTCCGAGCCGGATTGCTACGAGCAGTACTTC | CATSDSEPDCYEQYF
NA | TRBJ2-7 | TRBD1 | 13 | TRBV2 | TGTGCCACGACCGGGACAGGGTCCTACGAGCAGTACTTC | CATTGTGSYEQYF
NA | TRBJ2-3 | NA | 16 | TRBV12-3/TRBV12-4 | TGTGCCAGCAGTTTCAAGGGATTCGATGGCACAGATACGCAGTATTTT | CASSFKGFDGTDTQYF